This T cell receptor beta chain appears in the sequencing data of a study of CD8 T cells in ankylosing spondylitis. The CDR3 totals 15 residues. The germline CDR1 and CDR2 sequences are LGHDT and YNNKEL (reference sequence). The V end lost 4 bases, the J end lost 1 base, and 11 bases lay between the germline ends. TCRdb processed the 5' RACE reads anew with MiXCR; each CDR3 protein has one entry. The table records more than 150,000 distinct CDR3 sequences, 15% to 20% of them present only once. Specimen: blood, either unsorted or a sorted T cell fraction (not recorded which). The sequence derives from a male donor aged 5-29 years with ankylosing spondylitis or in good health (not recorded which). The rearrangement links TRBV3-1 to TRBJ2-1, with a tentative D call TRBD1 (5 bases). This CDR3 is CASSRGVDSYNEQFF. In DNA form, the CDR3 reads TGTGCCAGCAGCCGGGGCGTTGATTCCTACAATGAGCAGTTCTTC.